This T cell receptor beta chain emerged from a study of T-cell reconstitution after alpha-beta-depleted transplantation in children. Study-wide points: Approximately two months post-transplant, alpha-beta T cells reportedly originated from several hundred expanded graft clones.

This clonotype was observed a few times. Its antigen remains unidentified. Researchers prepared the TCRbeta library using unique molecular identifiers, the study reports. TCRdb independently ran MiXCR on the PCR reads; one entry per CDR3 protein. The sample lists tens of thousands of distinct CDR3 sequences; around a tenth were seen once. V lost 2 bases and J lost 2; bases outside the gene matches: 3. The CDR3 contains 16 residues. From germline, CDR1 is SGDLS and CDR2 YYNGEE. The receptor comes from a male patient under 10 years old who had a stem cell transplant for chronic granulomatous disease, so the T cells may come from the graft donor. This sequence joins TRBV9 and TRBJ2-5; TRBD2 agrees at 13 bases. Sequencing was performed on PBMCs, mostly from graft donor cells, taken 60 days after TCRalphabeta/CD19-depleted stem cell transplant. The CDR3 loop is CASSVGTSGVQETQYF. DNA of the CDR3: TGTGCCAGCAGCGTCGGGACTAGCGGGGTACAAGAGACCCAGTACTTC.